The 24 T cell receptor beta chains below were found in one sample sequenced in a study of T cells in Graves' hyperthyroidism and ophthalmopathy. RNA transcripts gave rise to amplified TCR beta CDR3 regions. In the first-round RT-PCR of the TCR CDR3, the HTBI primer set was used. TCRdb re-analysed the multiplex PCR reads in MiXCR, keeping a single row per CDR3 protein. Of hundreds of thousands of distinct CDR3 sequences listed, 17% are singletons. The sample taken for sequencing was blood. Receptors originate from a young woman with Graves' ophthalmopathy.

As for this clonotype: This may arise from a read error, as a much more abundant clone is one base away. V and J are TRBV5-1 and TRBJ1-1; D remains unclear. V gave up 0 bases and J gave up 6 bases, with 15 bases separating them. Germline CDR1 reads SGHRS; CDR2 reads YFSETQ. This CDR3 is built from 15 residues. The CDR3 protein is CASSLAFPERAEAFF. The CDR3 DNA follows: TGCGCCAGCAGCTTGGCCTTCCCGGAGAGAGCTGAAGCTTTCTTT.

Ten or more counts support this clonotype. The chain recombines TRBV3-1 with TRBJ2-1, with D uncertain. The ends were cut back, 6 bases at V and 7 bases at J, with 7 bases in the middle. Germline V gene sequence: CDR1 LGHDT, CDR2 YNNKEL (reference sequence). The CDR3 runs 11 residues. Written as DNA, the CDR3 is TGTGCCAGCAGGGTGGCGAATGAGCAGTTCTTC. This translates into CASRVANEQFF.

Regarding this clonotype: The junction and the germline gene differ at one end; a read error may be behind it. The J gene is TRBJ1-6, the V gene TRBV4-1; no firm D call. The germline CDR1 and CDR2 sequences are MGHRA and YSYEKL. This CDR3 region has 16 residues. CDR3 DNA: TGTGCCAGCAGCCCGGGAGCGGGAGTCTCAAATTCACCCCTCCACTTT. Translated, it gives CASSPGAGVSNSPLHF.

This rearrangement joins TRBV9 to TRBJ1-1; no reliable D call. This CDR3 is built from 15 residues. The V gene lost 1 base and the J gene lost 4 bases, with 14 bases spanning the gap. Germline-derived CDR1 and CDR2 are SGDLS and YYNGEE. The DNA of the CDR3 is TGTGCCAGCAGCGTATCATTAGGGCGGAGCACTGAAGCTTTCTTT. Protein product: CASSVSLGRSTEAFF.

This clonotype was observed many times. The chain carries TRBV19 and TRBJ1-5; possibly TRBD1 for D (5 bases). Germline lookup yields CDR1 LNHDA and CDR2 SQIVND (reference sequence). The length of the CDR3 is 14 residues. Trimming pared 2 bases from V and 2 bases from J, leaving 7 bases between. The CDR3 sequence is CASSISRGNQPQHF. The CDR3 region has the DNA TGTGCCAGTAGTATATCCAGGGGCAATCAGCCCCAGCATTTT.

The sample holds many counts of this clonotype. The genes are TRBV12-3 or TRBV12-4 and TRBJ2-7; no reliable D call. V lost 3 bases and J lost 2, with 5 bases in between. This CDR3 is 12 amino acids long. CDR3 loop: CASSFTAYEQYF. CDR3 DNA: TGTGCCAGCAGTTTCACCGCCTACGAGCAGTACTTC.

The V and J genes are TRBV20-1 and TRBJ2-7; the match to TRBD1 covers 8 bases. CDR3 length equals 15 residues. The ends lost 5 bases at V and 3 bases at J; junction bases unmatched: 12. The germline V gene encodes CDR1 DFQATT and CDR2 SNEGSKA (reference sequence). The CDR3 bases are TGCAGTGCTGCAAAGGACAGGGCAGTCGTCTACGAGCAGTACTTC. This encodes CSAAKDRAVVYEQYF.

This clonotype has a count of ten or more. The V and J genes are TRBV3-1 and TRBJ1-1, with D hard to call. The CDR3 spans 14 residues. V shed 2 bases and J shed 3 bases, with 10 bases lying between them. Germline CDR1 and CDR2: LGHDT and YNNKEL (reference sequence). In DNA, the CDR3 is TGTGCCAGCAGCCAAAGACTGAGGGACACTGAAGCTTTCTTT. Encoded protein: CASSQRLRDTEAFF. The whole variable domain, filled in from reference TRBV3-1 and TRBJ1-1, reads DTAVSQTPKYLVTQMGNDKSIKCEQNLGHDTMYWYKQDSKKFLKIMFSYNNKELIINETVPNRFSPKSPDKAHLNLHINSLELGDSAVYFCASSQRLRDTEAFFGQGTRLTVV.

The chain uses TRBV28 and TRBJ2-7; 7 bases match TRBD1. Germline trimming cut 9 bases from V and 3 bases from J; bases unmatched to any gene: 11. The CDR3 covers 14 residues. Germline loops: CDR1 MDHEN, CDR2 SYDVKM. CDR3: CASENRDRSYEQYF. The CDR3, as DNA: TGTGCCAGTGAGAACCGGGACAGAAGCTACGAGCAGTACTTC. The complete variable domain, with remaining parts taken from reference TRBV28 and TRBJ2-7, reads DVKVTQSSRYLVKRTGEKVFLECVQDMDHENMFWYRQDPGLGLRLIYFSYDVKMKEKGDIPEGYSVSREKKERFSLILESASTNQTSMYLCASENRDRSYEQYFGPGTRLTVT.

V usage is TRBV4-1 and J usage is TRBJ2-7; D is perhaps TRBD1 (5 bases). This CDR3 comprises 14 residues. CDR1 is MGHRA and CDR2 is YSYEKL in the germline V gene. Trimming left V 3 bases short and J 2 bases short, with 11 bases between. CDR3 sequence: CASSHGSGTYEQYF. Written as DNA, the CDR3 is TGCGCCAGCAGCCACGGGTCAGGGACCTACGAGCAGTACTTC.

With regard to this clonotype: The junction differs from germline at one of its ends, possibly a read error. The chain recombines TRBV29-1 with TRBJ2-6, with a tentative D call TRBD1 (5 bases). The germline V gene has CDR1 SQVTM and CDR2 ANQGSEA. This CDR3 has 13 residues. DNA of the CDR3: TGCAGCGTTCAATACTCTGGGGCCGACGTCCTGACTTTC. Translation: CSVQYSGADVLTF. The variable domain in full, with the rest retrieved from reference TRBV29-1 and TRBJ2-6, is SAVISQKPSRDICQRGTSLTIQCQVDSQVTMMFWYRQQPGQSLTLIATANQGSEATYESGFVIDKFPISRPNLTFSTLTVSNMSPEDSSIYLCSVQYSGADVLTFGAGSRLTVL.

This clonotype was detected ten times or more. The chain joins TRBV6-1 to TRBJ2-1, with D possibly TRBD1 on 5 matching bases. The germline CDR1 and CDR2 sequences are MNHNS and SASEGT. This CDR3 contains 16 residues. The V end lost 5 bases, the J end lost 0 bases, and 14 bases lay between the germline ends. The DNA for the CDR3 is TGTGCCAGCAGTTACACCAGGGCCATCTCCTACAATGAGCAGTTCTTC. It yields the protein CASSYTRAISYNEQFF.

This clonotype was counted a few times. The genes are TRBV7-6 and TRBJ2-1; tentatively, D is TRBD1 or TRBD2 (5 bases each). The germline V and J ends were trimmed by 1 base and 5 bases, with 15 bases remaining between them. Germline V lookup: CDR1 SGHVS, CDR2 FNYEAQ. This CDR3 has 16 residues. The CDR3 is CASSLVGAGLNNEQFF. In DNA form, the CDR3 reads TGTGCCAGCAGCTTAGTTGGGGCGGGTTTAAACAATGAGCAGTTCTTC.

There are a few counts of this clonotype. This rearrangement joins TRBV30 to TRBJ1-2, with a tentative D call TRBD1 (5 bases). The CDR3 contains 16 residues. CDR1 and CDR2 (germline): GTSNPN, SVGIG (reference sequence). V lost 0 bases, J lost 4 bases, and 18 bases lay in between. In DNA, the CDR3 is TGTGCCTGGAGTGTACTGGGGCACCCCCCTAGCTATGGCTACACCTTC. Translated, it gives CAWSVLGHPPSYGYTF.

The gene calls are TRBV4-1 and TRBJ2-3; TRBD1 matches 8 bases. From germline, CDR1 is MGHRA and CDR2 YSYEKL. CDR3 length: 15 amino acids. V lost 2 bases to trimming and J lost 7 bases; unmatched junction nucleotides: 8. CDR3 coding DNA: TGCGCCAGCAGCCAACCAAGACAGGGGACATATACGCAGTATTTT. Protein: CASSQPRQGTYTQYF.

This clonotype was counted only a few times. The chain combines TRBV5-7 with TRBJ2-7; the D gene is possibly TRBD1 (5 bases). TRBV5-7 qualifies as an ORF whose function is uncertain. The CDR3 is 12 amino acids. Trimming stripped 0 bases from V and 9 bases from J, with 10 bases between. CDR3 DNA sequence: TGTGCCAGCAGCTTGGAAGGGGTAGGGCAGTACTTC. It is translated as CASSLEGVGQYF.

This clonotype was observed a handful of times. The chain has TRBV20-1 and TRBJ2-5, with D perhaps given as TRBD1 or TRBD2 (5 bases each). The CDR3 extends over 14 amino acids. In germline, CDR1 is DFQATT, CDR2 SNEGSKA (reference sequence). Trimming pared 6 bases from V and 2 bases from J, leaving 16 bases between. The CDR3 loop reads CSATHSGLQETQYF. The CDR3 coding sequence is TGCAGTGCCACACATTCGGGGCTACAAGAGACCCAGTACTTC.

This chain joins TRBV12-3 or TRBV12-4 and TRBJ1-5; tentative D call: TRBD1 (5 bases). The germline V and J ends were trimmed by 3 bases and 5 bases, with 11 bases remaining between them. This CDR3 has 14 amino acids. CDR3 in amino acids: CASSFRARDQPQHF. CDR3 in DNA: TGTGCCAGCAGTTTCCGAGCCAGGGATCAGCCCCAGCATTTT.

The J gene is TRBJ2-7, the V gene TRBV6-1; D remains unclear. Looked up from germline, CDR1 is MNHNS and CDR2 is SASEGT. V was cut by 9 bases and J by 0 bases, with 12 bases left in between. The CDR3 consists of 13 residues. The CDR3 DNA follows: TGTGCCAGTTTCAGCGCCCTCTCCTACGAGCAGTACTTC. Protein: CASFSALSYEQYF.

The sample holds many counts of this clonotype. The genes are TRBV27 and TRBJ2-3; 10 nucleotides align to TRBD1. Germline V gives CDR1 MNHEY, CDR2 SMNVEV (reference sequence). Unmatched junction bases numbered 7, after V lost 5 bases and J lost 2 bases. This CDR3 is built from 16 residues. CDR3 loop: CASSLGQGGSTDTQYF. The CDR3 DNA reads TGTGCCAGCAGTCTAGGACAGGGGGGCTCCACAGATACGCAGTATTTT.

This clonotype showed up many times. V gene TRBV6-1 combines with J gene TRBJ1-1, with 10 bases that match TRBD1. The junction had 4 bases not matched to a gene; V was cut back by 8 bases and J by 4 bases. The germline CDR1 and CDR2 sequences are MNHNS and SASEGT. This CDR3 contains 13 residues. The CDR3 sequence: CASGQGVGTEAFF. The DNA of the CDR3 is TGTGCCAGCGGACAGGGGGTAGGCACTGAAGCTTTCTTT.

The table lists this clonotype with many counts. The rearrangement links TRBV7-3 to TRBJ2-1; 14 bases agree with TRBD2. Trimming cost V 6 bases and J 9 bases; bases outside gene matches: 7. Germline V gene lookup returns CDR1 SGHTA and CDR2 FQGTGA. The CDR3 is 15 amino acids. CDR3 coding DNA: TGTGCCAGCAGTTCCGGGACTAGCGGGAGTGGTGAGCAGTTCTTC. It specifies CASSSGTSGSGEQFF.

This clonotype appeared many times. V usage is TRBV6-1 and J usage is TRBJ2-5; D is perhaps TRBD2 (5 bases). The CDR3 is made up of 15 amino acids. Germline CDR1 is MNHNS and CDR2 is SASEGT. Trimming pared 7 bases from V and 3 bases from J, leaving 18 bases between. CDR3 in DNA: TGTGCCAGCAACCGGGGATGGTTTCAGGAAGAGACCCAGTACTTC. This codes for CASNRGWFQEETQYF.

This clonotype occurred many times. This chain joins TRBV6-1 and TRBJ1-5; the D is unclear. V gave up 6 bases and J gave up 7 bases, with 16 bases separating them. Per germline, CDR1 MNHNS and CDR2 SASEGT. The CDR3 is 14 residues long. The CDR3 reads CASRPASGGQPQHF. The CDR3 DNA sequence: TGTGCCAGCAGGCCGGCCTCCGGAGGGCAGCCCCAGCATTTT.